This is a list of T cell receptor beta chains from one sample in a study of cytomegalovirus exposure and HLA in healthy donors. The method was immunoSEQ multiplex PCR; TCRdb's version includes in-frame clones alone and lacks a portion of them. This sample carries roughly 120,000 clones, roughly 80% of them seen once, and the ten largest clones take approximately 30%. Material: PBMCs. These receptors originate from a man aged 55 to 70 in good health and CMV-seropositive. The conserved cysteine and the conserved F or W are not part of the CDR3 here. Each record gives: J gene, V gene, CDR3 protein.

j_call: TRBJ1-1
v_call: TRBV7-6
cdr3_aa: ASSPTGLRGSRGKNTEAF

j_call: TRBJ1-2
v_call: TRBV28
cdr3_aa: ASLRVGGLAGYGYT

j_call: TRBJ2-1
v_call: TRBV29-1
cdr3_aa: SVARDRGISNEQF

j_call: TRBJ1-2
v_call: TRBV4-1
cdr3_aa: ASSPLGTGNYGYT

j_call: TRBJ2-3
v_call: TRBV19
cdr3_aa: ASSPMGLADTQY

j_call: TRBJ2-7
v_call: TRBV5-1
cdr3_aa: ASSYSYEQY

j_call: TRBJ2-1
v_call: TRBV27
cdr3_aa: ASRSRGDYNEQF

j_call: TRBJ2-1
v_call: TRBV6-6
cdr3_aa: ASSEQGVEF

j_call: TRBJ2-2
v_call: TRBV4-1
cdr3_aa: ASSPSNTGELF

j_call: TRBJ2-5
v_call: TRBV5-1
cdr3_aa: ASSPQLALQETQY

j_call: TRBJ1-2
v_call: TRBV11-1
cdr3_aa: ASSFEEYGYT

j_call: TRBJ2-7
v_call: TRBV5-1
cdr3_aa: ASSFYRAGVRDEQY

j_call: TRBJ2-1
v_call: TRBV4-2
cdr3_aa: ASSPRLANEQF

j_call: TRBJ1-5
v_call: TRBV7-8
cdr3_aa: ASSAGSNQPQH

j_call: TRBJ2-1
v_call: TRBV27
cdr3_aa: ASSLVDGRKGNEQF

j_call: TRBJ1-1
v_call: TRBV18
cdr3_aa: ASAPGLANTEAF

j_call: TRBJ2-7
v_call: TRBV5-4
cdr3_aa: ASSLSRDNEQY

j_call: TRBJ1-4
v_call: TRBV10-3
cdr3_aa: AISPGTVNEKLF

j_call: TRBJ1-4
v_call: TRBV19
cdr3_aa: ASSAVSATNEKLF

j_call: TRBJ2-7
v_call: TRBV29-1
cdr3_aa: SVGRGSYEQY

j_call: TRBJ2-1
v_call: TRBV28
cdr3_aa: ASGRRNEQF

j_call: TRBJ1-5
v_call: TRBV7-8
cdr3_aa: ASSLAERTGNAQPQH

j_call: TRBJ2-5
v_call: TRBV5-5
cdr3_aa: ASSFRVLGTGLRETQY

j_call: TRBJ2-1
v_call: TRBV30
cdr3_aa: AWSVSGPSYNEQF

j_call: TRBJ1-2
v_call: TRBV30
cdr3_aa: AWSGRHIGYT

j_call: TRBJ2-3
v_call: TRBV2
cdr3_aa: ASSSGGSGTPTDTQY

j_call: TRBJ2-2
v_call: TRBV18
cdr3_aa: ASSPPSGGTGELF

j_call: TRBJ2-5
v_call: TRBV28
cdr3_aa: DLRGRSGFSAGGPIQETQY

j_call: NA
v_call: TRBV6-4
cdr3_aa: ASSDSGWGRGLLGHEQY

j_call: TRBJ2-3
v_call: TRBV5-1
cdr3_aa: ASSQGTSGGSTDTQY

j_call: TRBJ2-1
v_call: TRBV10-1
cdr3_aa: ASSESRTVYNEQF